The 32 T cell receptor beta chains below all came from one sample that was sequenced in a study of cytomegalovirus exposure and HLA in healthy donors. The PCR ran on 60 Vbeta and 13 Jbeta primers. Sequenced by immunoSEQ multiplex PCR; TCRdb stores in-frame clones only, minus some. Here the sample spans 130,000 or so clones, 60% to 80% being singletons. Source material: PBMCs. The receptors originated from a man in his forties in good health and CMV-seronegative.

This clone was detected a few times. The CDR3 DNA follows: TGTGCCAGCAGCTTTCAACAGGGAAATTCACCCCTCCACTTT. Amino acids: CASSFQQGNSPLHF. The chain couples TRBV5-6 to TRBJ1-6; possible D gene TRBD1, 6 bases. The germline V and J ends were trimmed by 2 bases and 7 bases, with 10 bases remaining between them. This CDR3 is built from 14 residues. The germline V gene encodes CDR1 SGHDT and CDR2 YYEEEE.

The V and J genes are TRBV5-6 and TRBJ1-5; possibly TRBD1 for D (5 bases). With 2 bases removed from V and 7 bases from J, the gap between germline ends came to 16 bases. Germline lookup yields CDR1 SGHDT and CDR2 YYEEEE. CDR3 length equals 15 residues. The CDR3 sequence is CASSLGLTQGQPQHF. In DNA form, the CDR3 reads TGTGCCAGCAGCTTAGGGCTTACCCAGGGACAGCCCCAGCATTTT.

The chain recombines TRBV5-4 with TRBJ1-4; D is ambiguous. Germline CDR1 is SGHNT and CDR2 is YYREEE (reference sequence). CDR3 size: 14 residues. V gave up 4 bases and J gave up 8 bases, with 15 bases separating them. CDR3 nucleotides: TGTGCCAGCAGCCCCCCCGGGGTAAAGGAAAAACTGTTTTTT. Its translation is CASSPPGVKEKLFF. The variable domain in full, with the rest retrieved from reference TRBV5-4 and TRBJ1-4, is ETGVTQSPTHLIKTRGQQVTLRCSSQSGHNTVSWYQQALGQGPQFIFQYYREEENGRGNFPPRFSGLQFPNYSSELNVNALELDDSALYLCASSPPGVKEKLFFGSGTQLSVL.

CDR3 sequence (DNA): TGTGCCAGCAGAGACGGGAGGGGGCAAGCTTTCTTT. Protein product: CASRDGRGQAFF. The rearrangement links TRBV6-1 to TRBJ1-1, with 7 bases that match TRBD1. The V gene end was trimmed by 6 bases and the J gene end by 9 bases; junction bases not matched to a gene: 7. Germline-derived CDR1 and CDR2 are MNHNS and SASEGT. This CDR3 has 12 residues.

CDR3 DNA sequence: TGTGCCAGCAGCCAAGGGGGGGGAAACACAGATACGCAGTATTTT. This translates into CASSQGGGNTDTQYF. V gene TRBV7-2 combines with J gene TRBJ2-3; D may be TRBD2 (7 bases). V gave up 5 bases and J gave up 2 bases, with 14 bases separating them. In germline, CDR1 is SGHTA, CDR2 FQGNSA. The CDR3 is 15 amino acids.

The chain recombines TRBV9 with TRBJ2-3; 12 nucleotides agree with TRBD2. Looked up from germline, CDR1 is SGDLS and CDR2 is YYNGEE. CDR3 length: 16 residues. After removal of 4 bases from V and 6 bases from J, the junction contained 9 bases not matched to a gene. DNA of the CDR3: TGTGCCAGCAGCCCAGATTGGACTAGCGGGGAGGATACGCAGTATTTT. Translation gives CASSPDWTSGEDTQYF.

The CDR3 protein is CASSPPGTSTTGELFF. The DNA of the CDR3 is TGTGCCAGCTCACCACCGGGGACTAGCACCACCGGGGAGCTGTTTTTT. The rearrangement joins TRBV18 to TRBJ2-2, with 9 nucleotides matching TRBD2. The germline V gene encodes CDR1 KGHSH and CDR2 LQKENI. The CDR3 contains 16 residues. With 0 bases clipped from V and 4 bases from J, the junction kept 3 bases outside the gene matches.

The rearrangement joins TRBV6-5 to TRBJ1-2; 8 bases agree with TRBD1. The CDR3 extends over 14 amino acids. Trimming cost V 5 bases and J 2 bases; bases outside gene matches: 4. Germline V CDR1 and CDR2: MNHEY, SVGAGI. This chain's CDR3 is CASSDGTGNYGYTF. The CDR3 region has the DNA TGTGCCAGCAGTGATGGGACAGGCAACTATGGCTACACCTTC.

The chain couples TRBV19 to TRBJ1-5, with a possible D match to TRBD1 (6 bases). The CDR3 is 17 amino acids. V was clipped by 11 bases and J by 2 bases, with 25 bases between them. Germline-derived CDR1 and CDR2 are LNHDA and SQIVND (reference sequence). The CDR3: CAVSRLGGGAGNQPQHF. CDR3 coding DNA: TGTGCCGTCTCCCGTCTGGGCGGGGGGGCTGGCAATCAGCCCCAGCATTTT.

V usage is TRBV4-1 and J usage is TRBJ1-1; no clear D gene. V lost 1 base and J lost 5, with 8 bases in between. Per germline, CDR1 MGHRA and CDR2 YSYEKL. The CDR3 consists of 13 residues. CDR3 sequence: CASSQGAYTEAFF. The CDR3 DNA follows: TGCGCCAGCAGCCAAGGGGCCTATACTGAAGCTTTCTTT.

This clone was found once. The V gene is TRBV9, the J gene TRBJ1-1; tentatively, D is TRBD1 (6 bases). The CDR3 has 13 residues. The V gene lost 7 bases and the J gene lost 4 bases, with 14 bases spanning the gap. Looked up from germline, CDR1 is SGDLS and CDR2 is YYNGEE. CDR3 nucleotides: TGTGCCAGCTCGACAGGCGGTATCACTGAAGCTTTCTTT. Translating gives CASSTGGITEAFF.

The rearrangement links TRBV10-3 to TRBJ1-6, with 8 positions matching TRBD1. The V segment lost 3 bases and the J segment 5 bases; nucleotides outside the gene matches: 12. This CDR3 is 18 amino acids long. CDR1 ENHRY and CDR2 SYGVKD come from the germline V gene. The CDR3 sequence is CAISDAVDRGIHNSPLHF. The CDR3 coding sequence is TGTGCCATCAGTGACGCGGTCGACAGGGGTATTCATAATTCACCCCTCCACTTT.

This clone was seen more than once but under ten times. The rearrangement links TRBV30 to TRBJ2-4; D might be TRBD1 (6 bases). This CDR3 contains 13 residues. V was pared by 4 bases and J by 6 bases, with 13 bases between. Germline-derived CDR1 and CDR2 are GTSNPN and SVGIG (reference sequence). The CDR3 sequence: CAWNIPDRNIQYF. As DNA, the CDR3 is TGTGCCTGGAACATCCCGGACAGAAACATTCAGTACTTC.

This clone was picked up a small number of times. This chain connects TRBV4-3 to TRBJ1-1; 7 bases map to TRBD1. Trimming took 0 bases from V and 1 from J; bases not matched to a gene: 8. Germline CDR1 and CDR2: LGHNA and YSLEER. The CDR3 is made up of 17 amino acids. The CDR3 is CASSQDLGGTANTEAFF. The DNA of the CDR3 is TGCGCCAGCAGCCAAGATCTCGGAGGGACAGCGAACACTGAAGCTTTCTTT.

This chain uses TRBV28 with TRBJ1-5; D perhaps matches TRBD1 (6 bases). The CDR3 is 12 residues long. V was trimmed by 10 bases and J by 6 bases, leaving 13 bases between them. Germline V CDR1 and CDR2: MDHEN, SYDVKM. CDR3 bases: TGTGCCACGTCGAGGGGGTCTCAGCCCCAGCATTTT. The encoded protein is CATSRGSQPQHF.

V gene TRBV2 combines with J gene TRBJ1-2, with TRBD1 as a possible D gene (6 bases). Trimming removed 6 bases from V and 0 bases from J, with 8 bases in between. CDR1 and CDR2 (germline): SNHLY, FYNNEI. The CDR3 is 13 residues long. The CDR3, as DNA: TGTGCCAGCAGGGACAGAGCTAACTATGGCTACACCTTC. Protein product: CASRDRANYGYTF.

This clone was picked up a small number of times. This chain uses TRBV6-1 with TRBJ1-1, with 10 bases that match TRBD1. Trimming took 6 bases from V and 5 from J; bases not matched to a gene: 6. The V gene's germline CDR1 is MNHNS and CDR2 SASEGT. This CDR3 is built from 14 residues. As DNA, the CDR3 is TGTGCCAGCAGCAGTGGACAGGGGGGGACTGAAGCTTTCTTT. This gives the protein CASSSGQGGTEAFF.

This clone was seen a few times. The V call is TRBV7-3, the J call TRBJ2-3; TRBD2 matches 15 bases. The junction had 9 bases not matched to a gene; V was cut back by 5 bases and J by 6 bases. The CDR3 spans 17 residues. CDR1 and CDR2 from the germline V gene are SGHTA and FQGTGA. The CDR3 coding sequence is TGTGCCAGCAGCCTCGGACTAGCGGGGGGGCAGGGTGATACGCAGTATTTT. This gives the protein CASSLGLAGGQGDTQYF. The variable domain in full, with the rest retrieved from reference TRBV7-3 and TRBJ2-3, is GAGVSQTPSNKVTEKGKYVELRCDPISGHTALYWYRQSLGQGPEFLIYFQGTGAADDSGLPNDRFFAVRPEGSVSTLKIQRTERGDSAVYLCASSLGLAGGQGDTQYFGPGTRLTVL.

The chain has TRBV11-3 and TRBJ2-7; D is undetermined. The V end lost 1 base, the J end lost 5 bases, and 9 bases lay between the germline ends. The CDR3 runs to 13 residues. In germline, CDR1 is SGHNT, CDR2 YENEEA. Written as DNA, the CDR3 is TGTGCCAGCAGCTTAGTACCCGGAGACGAGCAGTACTTC. Its protein is CASSLVPGDEQYF.

This clone was recorded a few times. The chain has TRBV6-5 and TRBJ1-1, with D possibly matching TRBD1 (6 bases). Trimming left V 6 bases short and J 3 bases short, with 14 bases between. This CDR3 region has 14 residues. Germline CDR1 is MNHEY and CDR2 is SVGAGI. The CDR3 DNA follows: TGTGCCAGCAGATTCCAGGGGAGTGACACTGAAGCTTTCTTT. It specifies CASRFQGSDTEAFF.

This chain joins TRBV27 and TRBJ2-7, with TRBD1 identical over 7 bases. The CDR3 runs 15 residues. V was clipped by 5 bases and J by 1 base; unmatched bases: 8. Germline V gene sequence: CDR1 MNHEY, CDR2 SMNVEV (reference sequence). CDR3 sequence: CASSGGRDSSYEQYF. In DNA, the CDR3 is TGTGCCAGCAGTGGGGGACGGGACAGTTCCTACGAGCAGTACTTC.

The chain couples TRBV5-4 to TRBJ2-7; TRBD1 agrees at 7 bases. The germline V gene has CDR1 SGHNT and CDR2 YYREEE (reference sequence). CDR3 length: 15 residues. Trimming took 4 bases from V and 4 from J; bases not matched to a gene: 11. The CDR3 loop reads CASSARGRDVYEQYF. CDR3 coding DNA: TGTGCCAGCAGCGCGAGGGGGCGCGATGTTTACGAGCAGTACTTC.

This clone was detected only a few times. This rearrangement joins TRBV6-4 to TRBJ1-5; tentatively, D is TRBD1 (5 bases). The ends were cut back, 5 bases at V and 5 bases at J, with 10 bases in the middle. Germline CDR1 and CDR2: MRHNA and SNTAGT. The CDR3 is made up of 13 amino acids. The CDR3 DNA follows: TGTGCCAGCAGTCCCTGGGGGGATCAGCCCCAGCATTTT. Protein: CASSPWGDQPQHF.

The table lists this clone with a few counts. This chain links TRBV10-3 with TRBJ2-2; 14 bases map to TRBD2. The CDR3 totals 17 residues. The junction had 11 bases not matched to a gene; V was cut back by 11 bases and J by 3 bases. Germline values: CDR1 ENHRY, CDR2 SYGVKD. CDR3 nucleotides: TGTGCCGGTCGATCCGGGACTAGCGGGGGCGACACCGGGGAGCTGTTTTTT. It translates to CAGRSGTSGGDTGELFF.

The gene calls are TRBV5-6 and TRBJ1-2; possible D gene TRBD1, 5 bases. V lost 2 bases and J 4 bases, leaving 21 bases between the germline ends. Germline V lookup: CDR1 SGHDT, CDR2 YYEEEE. This CDR3 is 17 amino acids long. CDR3 sequence (DNA): TGTGCCAGCAGCTTCCCCATTGGACACGTCAAGCTCTATGGCTACACCTTC. It specifies CASSFPIGHVKLYGYTF.

The gene calls are TRBV5-1 and TRBJ1-2; weak D call: TRBD1 (6 bases). The CDR3 runs 16 residues. Germline lookup yields CDR1 SGHRS and CDR2 YFSETQ. Trimming took off 1 base at V and 2 bases at J, with 15 bases between the two ends. This CDR3 is CASSLNTGTVNYGYTF. As DNA, the CDR3 is TGCGCCAGCAGCTTGAATACAGGGACCGTCAACTATGGCTACACCTTC.

This clone was seen a few times. The chain is built from TRBV6-5 and TRBJ2-7; TRBD1 matches 7 bases. CDR1 MNHEY and CDR2 SVGAGI come from the germline V gene. With V trimmed by 4 bases and J by 3 bases, 3 bases remained unmatched. The CDR3 has 13 residues. CDR3: CASSSDRYYEQYF. The CDR3 DNA reads TGTGCCAGCAGTTCGGACAGGTACTACGAGCAGTACTTC.

The chain joins TRBV6-1 to TRBJ1-6, with D possibly being TRBD1 (5 bases). The germline V gene encodes CDR1 MNHNS and CDR2 SASEGT. The CDR3 has 17 residues. V was shortened by 2 bases and J by 2 bases, with 13 bases between the two germline ends. The CDR3 DNA reads TGTGCCAGCAGTGAAAGACAGCCGTCTCCCTATAATTCACCCCTCCACTTT. The encoded protein is CASSERQPSPYNSPLHF.

This chain joins TRBV6-4 and TRBJ1-2; D is possibly TRBD1 (6 bases). This CDR3 is 16 amino acids long. V lost 3 bases, J lost 1 base, and 15 bases lay in between. Germline CDR1 reads MRHNA; CDR2 reads SNTAGT. CDR3 sequence: CASSERGSRFNYGYTF. For the CDR3, the DNA is TGTGCCAGCAGTGAAAGGGGGTCCCGTTTTAACTATGGCTACACCTTC.

The rearrangement links TRBV7-9 to TRBJ1-3; possible D gene TRBD1, 5 bases. Germline V gives CDR1 SEHNR, CDR2 FQNEAQ (reference sequence). This CDR3 region has 15 residues. Trimming removed 5 bases at V and 3 bases at J, with 14 bases between. The CDR3 nucleotides are TGTGCCAGCAGCCCTCCTGTAGGGGTTGGAAACACCATATATTTT. Protein sequence: CASSPPVGVGNTIYF.

This clone was picked up one time. The genes are TRBV6-1 and TRBJ2-5; possible D gene TRBD1, 6 bases. In germline, CDR1 is MNHNS, CDR2 SASEGT. The CDR3 consists of 12 residues. Deletions cut 5 bases from V and 5 bases from J, with 9 bases between. CDR3: CASSRQEETQYF. CDR3 in DNA: TGTGCCAGCAGTAGACAGGAGGAGACCCAGTACTTC.

V usage is TRBV4-2 and J usage is TRBJ1-3, with D perhaps matching TRBD1 (5 bases). The germline V gene has CDR1 LGHNA and CDR2 YNFKEQ. The CDR3 contains 15 residues. V was clipped by 5 bases and J by 0 bases, with 11 bases between them. The CDR3: CASSEGLYSGNTIYF. CDR3 in DNA: TGTGCCAGCAGCGAGGGACTTTACTCTGGAAACACCATATATTTT.